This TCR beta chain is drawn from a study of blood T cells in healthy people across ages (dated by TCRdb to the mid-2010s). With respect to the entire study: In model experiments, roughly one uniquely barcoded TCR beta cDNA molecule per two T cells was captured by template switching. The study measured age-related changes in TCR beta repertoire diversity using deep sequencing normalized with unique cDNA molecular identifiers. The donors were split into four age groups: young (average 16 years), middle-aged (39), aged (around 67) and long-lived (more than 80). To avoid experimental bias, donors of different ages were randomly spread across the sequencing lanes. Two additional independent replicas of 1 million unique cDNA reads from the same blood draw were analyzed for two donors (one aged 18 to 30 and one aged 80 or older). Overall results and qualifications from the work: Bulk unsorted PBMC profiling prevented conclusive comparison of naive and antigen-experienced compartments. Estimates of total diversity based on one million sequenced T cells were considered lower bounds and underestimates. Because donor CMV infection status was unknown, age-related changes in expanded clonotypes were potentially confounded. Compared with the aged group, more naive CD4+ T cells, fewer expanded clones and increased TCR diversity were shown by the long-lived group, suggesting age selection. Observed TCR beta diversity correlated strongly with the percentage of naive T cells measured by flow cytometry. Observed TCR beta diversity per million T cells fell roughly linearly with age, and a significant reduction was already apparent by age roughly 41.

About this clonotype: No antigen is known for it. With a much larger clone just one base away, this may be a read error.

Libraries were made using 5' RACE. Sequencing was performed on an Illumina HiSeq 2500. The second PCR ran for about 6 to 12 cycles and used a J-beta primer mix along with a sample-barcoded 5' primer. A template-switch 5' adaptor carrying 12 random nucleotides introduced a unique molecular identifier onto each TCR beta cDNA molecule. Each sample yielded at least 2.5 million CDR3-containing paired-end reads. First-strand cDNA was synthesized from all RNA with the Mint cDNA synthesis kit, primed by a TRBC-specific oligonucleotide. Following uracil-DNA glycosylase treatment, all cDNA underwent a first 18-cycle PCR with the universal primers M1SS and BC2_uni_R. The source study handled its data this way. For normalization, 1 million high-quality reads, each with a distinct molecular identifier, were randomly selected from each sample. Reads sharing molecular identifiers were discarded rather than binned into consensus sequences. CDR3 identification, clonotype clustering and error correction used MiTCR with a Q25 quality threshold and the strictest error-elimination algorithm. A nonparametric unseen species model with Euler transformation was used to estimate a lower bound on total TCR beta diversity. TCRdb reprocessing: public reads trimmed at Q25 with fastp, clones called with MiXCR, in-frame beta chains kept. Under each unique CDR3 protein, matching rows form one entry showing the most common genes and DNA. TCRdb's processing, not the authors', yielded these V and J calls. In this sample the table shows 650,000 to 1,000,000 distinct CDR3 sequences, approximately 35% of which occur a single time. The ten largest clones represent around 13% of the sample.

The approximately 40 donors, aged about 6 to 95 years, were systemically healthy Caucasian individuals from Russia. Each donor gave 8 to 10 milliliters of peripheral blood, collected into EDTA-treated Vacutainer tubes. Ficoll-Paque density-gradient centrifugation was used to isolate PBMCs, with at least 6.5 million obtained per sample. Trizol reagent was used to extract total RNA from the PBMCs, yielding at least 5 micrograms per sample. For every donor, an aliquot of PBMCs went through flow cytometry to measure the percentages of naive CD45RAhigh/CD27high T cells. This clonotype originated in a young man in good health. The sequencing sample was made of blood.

In nucleotides, the sequence is TGCAGTGCTAGAGAGACGACGTTAAACTATGGCTACACCTTC. This translates into CSARETTLNYGYTF. Recombination linked TRBV20-1 to TRBJ1-2; no D gene can be assigned with confidence. The germline V gene (reference sequence) supplies CDR1 DFQATT and CDR2 SNEGSKA. Trimming costs V 0 bases and J 2 bases, and their ends lie 10 bases apart. From the cysteine up to the phenylalanine, the CDR3 has a length of 14 residues. Of the read, only the CDR3 DNA is kept; its 42 bases are in frame from base 1.